These 5 T cell receptor beta chains came from one sample sequenced in a study of cytomegalovirus exposure and HLA in healthy donors (dated by TCRdb to 2016 to 2017). The library was made by the immunoSEQ multiplex PCR assay. TCRdb took this table from immuneACCESS and kept in-frame rearrangements with V and J called. Such tables lack part of the clones; where checked against another copy, unresolved V genes explain under half of the gap, and the rest is unexplained. This sample holds some 170,000 clones; 86% were observed only once. Roughly 2.7% of the sample is taken by the ten largest. The sequencing input was PBMCs. These receptors all stem from a man younger than 35 in good health and CMV-seropositive.

The rearrangement uses TRBV5-1 and TRBJ1-1, with TRBD1 matching 7 bases. V lost 3 bases to trimming and J lost 1 base; unmatched junction nucleotides: 9. The CDR3 has 16 residues. CDR1 is SGHRS and CDR2 is YFSETQ in the germline V gene. In DNA, the CDR3 is TGCGCCAGCAGCTGGGACCGGGCAGGGGGGAACACTGAAGCTTTCTTT. This gives the protein CASSWDRAGGNTEAFF.

The rearrangement links TRBV19 to TRBJ1-2; D possibly corresponds to TRBD1 (6 bases). V was shortened by 7 bases and J by 4 bases, with 13 bases between the two germline ends. The germline V gene has CDR1 LNHDA and CDR2 SQIVND (reference sequence). The CDR3 length is 13 residues. CDR3 nucleotide sequence: TGTGCCAGTATGACGGACAGTACCTATGGCTACACCTTC. This gives the protein CASMTDSTYGYTF.

V gene TRBV6-1 combines with J gene TRBJ1-2; D unresolved. This CDR3 region has 11 residues. With 4 bases removed from V and 6 bases from J, the gap between germline ends came to 6 bases. The germline gives CDR1 MNHNS, CDR2 SASEGT. CDR3 in amino acids: CASSAPNGYTF. DNA of the CDR3: TGTGCCAGCAGTGCCCCTAATGGCTACACCTTC.

This chain joins TRBV7-8 and TRBJ1-1; possibly TRBD1 for D (6 bases). There are 15 residues in the CDR3. The germline V and J ends were trimmed by 5 bases and 1 base, with 14 bases remaining between them. Germline V gene data show CDR1 as SGHVS and CDR2 as FQNEAQ. In DNA form, the CDR3 reads TGTGCCAGCAGCCGGGACATCAGGGGGAACACTGAAGCTTTCTTT. This gives the protein CASSRDIRGNTEAFF.

V is TRBV30 and J is TRBJ2-7, with unresolved D. The CDR3 has 14 amino acids. Looked up from germline, CDR1 is GTSNPN and CDR2 is SVGIG (reference sequence). The V gene lost 2 bases and the J gene lost 0 bases, with 11 bases spanning the gap. CDR3 amino acids: CAWSTLAVSYEQYF. CDR3 coding DNA: TGTGCCTGGAGTACGTTGGCAGTCTCCTACGAGCAGTACTTC.